Listed here is a single T cell receptor (beta chain). Sequencing was performed with immunoSEQ multiplex PCR; in TCRdb, only in-frame clones are kept and a portion is missing. The profile shows approximately 89,000 clones, roughly 93% of them singletons. This record belongs to a study of technical replicates of blood from several donors. Per the germline V gene, CDR1 is SNHLY and CDR2 is FYNNEI. Trimming took 5 bases from V and 4 from J; bases not matched to a gene: 10. CDR3 length: 16 residues. V is TRBV2 and J is TRBJ2-3; 9 bases agree with TRBD1. The specimen was T cells isolated from PBMCs. This receptor was obtained from a human donor in good health. In DNA, the CDR3 is TGTGCCAGCAGTAACGGACAGGGGCTGTTATCAGATACGCAGTATTTT. Translating it yields CASSNGQGLLSDTQYF.